This entry concerns a single T cell receptor (beta chain). The source of the sample is a study of blood T cell repertoires in COVID-19. Sequencing used immunoSEQ multiplex PCR; TCRdb keeps in-frame clones, though not all of them. Here the sample spans 150,000 to 200,000 clones, 70% to 90% being singletons. V gave up 2 bases and J gave up 6 bases; unmatched junction bases: 1. The CDR3 is made up of 13 amino acids. Per the germline V gene, CDR1 is LNHDA and CDR2 is SQIVND (reference sequence). V is TRBV19 and J is TRBJ1-5; 7 bases align to TRBD1. Input material: PBMCs or T cells enriched from blood (not recorded which). This sequence was found in a woman aged 18-29 years who had recovered from COVID-19. The CDR3: CASSIRGPQPQHF. CDR3 coding DNA: TGTGCCAGTAGTATAAGGGGGCCTCAGCCCCAGCATTTT.